Listed below are T cell receptor beta chains from one sample, sequenced in a study of T cells in Graves' hyperthyroidism and ophthalmopathy. In TCRdb, the multiplex PCR reads were re-called with MiXCR into one record per CDR3 protein. There are about 520,000 distinct CDR3 sequences in the sample; roughly 25% occur only once, and over 9% lies in the top ten. Material: blood. The source is a woman aged 25 to 45 with Graves' ophthalmopathy. The CDR3 runs from the conserved cysteine through the conserved F or W. D genes are given only for firm matches. The size field is filled for only some rows; it gives once, few, many or a size class.

v_call	j_call	d_call	clone_size	cdr3_nt	cdr3_aa
TRBV24-1	TRBJ2-5	-	many	TGTGCCACCAGTGGAGGGGGAAGAGAGACCCAGTACTTC	CATSGGGRETQYF
TRBV19	TRBJ1-1	-	-	TGTGCCAGTAGTCCGGGGTGGGGGGCCACTGAAGCTTTCTTT	CASSPGWGATEAFF
TRBV27	TRBJ2-5	-	many	TGTGCCAGCAGTTTATCGATGCAAGCGCGACTCAATCAAGAGACCCAGTACTTC	CASSLSMQARLNQETQYF
TRBV7-2	TRBJ2-7	TRBD2	-	TGTGCCAGCAGCCCTAGCGGGAGTCTCTACGAGCAGTACTTC	CASSPSGSLYEQYF
TRBV12-3/TRBV12-4	TRBJ2-6	-	many	TGTGCCAGCAGTTTAGCGCCGGGCTCTGGGGCCAACGTCCTGACTTTC	CASSLAPGSGANVLTF
TRBV20-1	TRBJ1-5	TRBD1	many	TGCAGTGCAGGGACAGAGAATCAGCCCCAGCATTTT	CSAGTENQPQHF
TRBV27	TRBJ2-7	TRBD2	many	TGTGCCAGCAGTCAATGGCGGGAGTCCTACGAGCAGTACTTC	CASSQWRESYEQYF
TRBV6-2/TRBV6-3	TRBJ2-7	-	-	TGTGCCAGCAGTTCACGGTTTCCCGTTGCTAATGACGAGCAGTACTTC	CASSSRFPVANDEQYF
TRBV5-1	TRBJ2-7	-	few	TGCGCCAGCAGCTTGTCAGGGGAGCGGGGACCCTCCTACGAGCAGTACTTC	CASSLSGERGPSYEQYF
TRBV6-1	TRBJ1-5	-	many	TGTGCCAGCAGTGAAATGCAGCCCCAGCATTTT	CASSEMQPQHF
TRBV29-1	TRBJ2-7	TRBD1	-	TGCAGCGTAGCCCACCGGGACAGCGGAATGAGAGAGCAGTACTTC	CSVAHRDSGMREQYF
TRBV7-9	TRBJ1-1	-	-	TGTGCCAGCAGCTTGCAGGTGGAAGCTTTCTTT	CASSLQVEAFF
TRBV18	TRBJ1-2	-	-	TGTGCCAGCTCACTAGATTCAGGGGACTATGGCTACACCTTC	CASSLDSGDYGYTF
TRBV7-9	TRBJ1-5	-	few	TGTGCCAGCAGCTTAGCAGGGGCAGACAATCAGCCCCAGCATTTT	CASSLAGADNQPQHF
TRBV15	TRBJ2-5	-	-	TGTGCCACCAGCAGAGTCAGCTTGGAGACCCAGTACTTC	CATSRVSLETQYF
TRBV19	TRBJ1-5	-	many	TGTGCCAGTAGTATAGAGGGGGTAGGCCAGCCCCAGCATTTT	CASSIEGVGQPQHF
TRBV7-2	TRBJ2-7	-	-	TGTGCCAGCAGACACGGGGGGCAGTCCTACGAGCAGTACTTC	CASRHGGQSYEQYF
TRBV28	TRBJ1-2	-	many	TGTGCCAGCAGTTCCCTCGACACAAGGAACTATGGCTACACCTTC	CASSSLDTRNYGYTF
TRBV19	TRBJ2-5	TRBD2	-	TGTGCCAGTAGTAAACAATTAGCGGGGGGGCCCGAGACCAAGTACTTC	CASSKQLAGGPETKYF
TRBV20-1	TRBJ2-7	-	many	TGCAGTGCTAGGAGGAGGGACTCCTACGAGCAGTACTTC	CSARRRDSYEQYF
TRBV15	TRBJ2-7	TRBD1	-	TGTGCCACCAGCGGATCCGACTCCCCAGACAGGGAGTTATCCTACGAGCAGTACTTC	CATSGSDSPDRELSYEQYF
TRBV6-1	TRBJ2-7	-	many	TGTGCCAGCACTGAACCCCAGAGCTCCTACGAGCAGTACTTC	CASTEPQSSYEQYF
TRBV2	TRBJ1-2	-	many	TGTGCCAGCAGTGGGGGGCTTCTTCATGGCTACACCTTC	CASSGGLLHGYTF
TRBV12-5	TRBJ2-7	-	-	TGTGCTAGTGGCCCAGAGGGACCGGGGGAGCAGTACTTC	CASGPEGPGEQYF
TRBV2	TRBJ1-1	-	-	TGTGCCAAATGTGGGAACACTGAAGCTTTCTTT	CAKCGNTEAFF
TRBV12-3/TRBV12-4	TRBJ2-7	-	-	TGTGCCAGCAGTTGGGACGCCACCTACGAGCAGTACTTC	CASSWDATYEQYF
TRBV28	TRBJ2-7	-	-	TGTGCCAGCAGCCCGCTCGGGACTGTAGCAGACGAGCAGTACTTC	CASSPLGTVADEQYF
TRBV20-1	TRBJ1-1	-	-	TGCAGTGCCGGCAGGACTGGGACCACTGAAGCTTTCTTT	CSAGRTGTTEAFF
TRBV10-3	TRBJ2-5	-	-	TGTGCCGCAGGCCAAGAGGCTTCTTACTTC	CAAGQEASYF
TRBV12-3/TRBV12-4	TRBJ2-5	-	many	TGTGCCAGCAGTCTTCGCTACAGGGTGAACCAAGAGACCCAGTACTTC	CASSLRYRVNQETQYF
TRBV5-1	TRBJ1-1	-	many	TGCGCCAGCAGCTTGACCCCAGGGACGAACACTGAAGCTTTCTTT	CASSLTPGTNTEAFF
TRBV7-2	TRBJ1-2	-	many	TGTGCCAGCAGCCCGCAGGGGTATGGCTACACCTTC	CASSPQGYGYTF
TRBV10-3	TRBJ1-2	-	many	TGTGCCATCAGTGAGGTAACAGGGAACGAAGACTATGGCTACACCTTC	CAISEVTGNEDYGYTF
TRBV20-1	TRBJ2-7	-	many	TGCAGTGCTAGGGCCGGGGACTCCTACGAGCAGTACTTC	CSARAGDSYEQYF
TRBV12-3/TRBV12-4	TRBJ1-1	-	many	TGTGCCAGCAGCAAACAGGGATTCACTGAAGCTTTCTTT	CASSKQGFTEAFF
TRBV10-1	TRBJ1-2	TRBD1	many	TGCGCCAGCAGTGAGTCGTTTGAACTTTTTCTTCAGGGGGCGCTTGGCTACACCTTC	CASSESFELFLQGALGYTF
TRBV9	TRBJ2-5	TRBD1	many	TGTGCCAGCAGCCCCCAGACAGGGTACAAAGAGACCCAGTACTTC	CASSPQTGYKETQYF
TRBV19	TRBJ2-6	-	many	TGTGCCAGTAGTCCGCGGGACCGACTCTCTGGGGCCAACGTCCTGACTTTC	CASSPRDRLSGANVLTF
TRBV27	TRBJ1-1	-	many	TGTGCCAGCAGTTCCGTGGACAGCGTAGGCACTGAAGCTTTCTTT	CASSSVDSVGTEAFF
TRBV4-1	TRBJ1-1	-	many	TGCGCCAGCAGCCAAGGGATGGGGCTGAACACTGAAGCTTTCTTT	CASSQGMGLNTEAFF
TRBV12-3/TRBV12-4	TRBJ2-3	TRBD2	-	TGTGCCAGCAGCCCCCCTGGTTCGGCGGGGGGTATAGATACGCAGTATTTT	CASSPPGSAGGIDTQYF
TRBV12-3/TRBV12-4	TRBJ1-2	TRBD1	few	TGTGCCAGCAGTGCCCGGACAGGGGCTGATGTATTAGGCTACACCTTC	CASSARTGADVLGYTF
TRBV7-3	TRBJ2-2	TRBD2	many	TGTGCCAGCAGCCCCCATAGCGGGGGGGCCGGGGGGACCGGGGAGCTGTTTTTT	CASSPHSGGAGGTGELFF
TRBV25-1	TRBJ2-7	-	many	TGTGCCAGCAGTGACTCCTATACGCTTAAGAGGGGCGAGCAGTACTTC	CASSDSYTLKRGEQYF
TRBV15	TRBJ2-7	-	-	TGTGCCACCAGCAGGCCAGGGGACGGGATCTACGGGCAGTACTTC	CATSRPGDGIYGQYF
TRBV12-3/TRBV12-4	TRBJ1-5	-	many	TGTGCCAGCAGTTTCGGCCAGGGCAATCAGCCCCAGCATTTT	CASSFGQGNQPQHF
TRBV6-2/TRBV6-3	TRBJ1-2	-	-	TGTGCCAGCAGGGGAGACGGGGGATATGGCTACACCTTC	CASRGDGGYGYTF
TRBV30	TRBJ2-3	-	-	TGTGCCTGGAGTGTCGGGACAGATACGCAGTATTTT	CAWSVGTDTQYF
TRBV24-1	TRBJ2-5	TRBD1	many	TGTGCCACCAGCCCCGGGACAGGGGTTCGAGAGACCCAGTACTTC	CATSPGTGVRETQYF
TRBV7-9	TRBJ1-6	TRBD1	many	TGTGCCAGCAGCTTACAGGGGGGAGGTTCACCCCTCCACTTT	CASSLQGGGSPLHF
TRBV7-2	TRBJ2-5	TRBD1	many	TGTGCCAGCAGCATTCCGGGACAGGGGTACGAGACCCAGTACTTC	CASSIPGQGYETQYF
TRBV25-1	TRBJ1-1	-	many	TGTGCCAGCAGTGAATTCGGAGGGTTGTCTGAAGCTTTCTTT	CASSEFGGLSEAFF
TRBV6-2/TRBV6-3	TRBJ1-1	-	many	TGTGCCAGCAGTCCTTTCGGGCCGCCGGAAGCTTTCTTT	CASSPFGPPEAFF
TRBV27	TRBJ1-1	TRBD1	few	TGTGCCAGCAGTTTAGAGACAGGGGGAACTGAAGCTTTCTTT	CASSLETGGTEAFF
TRBV6-1	TRBJ2-1	TRBD2	few	TGTGCCAGCAGTGAAGCGGGGGGGTCCTACAATGAGCAGTTCTTC	CASSEAGGSYNEQFF
TRBV29-1	TRBJ2-2	-	-	TGCAGCGTTGATCAACTAGGGGCCGGGGAGCTGTTTTTT	CSVDQLGAGELFF
TRBV24-1	TRBJ2-7	TRBD1	once	TGTGCCACCAGTGATCGGACAGGGCTCGGGACCTCCTACGAGCAGTACTTC	CATSDRTGLGTSYEQYF
TRBV7-8	TRBJ1-1	-	-	TGTGCCAGCAGCGCCCTCGAGCCCGGGAACACTGAAGCTTTCTTT	CASSALEPGNTEAFF
TRBV28	TRBJ2-2	-	many	TGTGCCAGCAGGTTGGGGGGACGGGCCGGGGAGCTGTTTTTT	CASRLGGRAGELFF